The present TCR beta chain was sequenced within a study of cytomegalovirus exposure and HLA in healthy donors. In regard to this clone: What it recognizes is unknown.

Study conclusions and caveats: Indistinguishability led to the exclusion of some V segments, TRBV6-2 and TRBV6-3 included. When the data were analyzed later, several of the most significant clusters appeared to be linked to common viral pathogens. A highly shared variant cluster was judged a likely technical artifact. In vitro testing confirmed a few CMV-associated chains as specific for CMV antigens.

Germline CDR1 MGHDK, CDR2 SYGVNS. This CDR3 has 18 residues. Trimming at V came to 4 bases and at J to 3 bases, leaving 15 bases not matched to a gene. Primers for the PCR totalled 60 Vbeta and 13 Jbeta. The method was immunoSEQ multiplex PCR; TCRdb's version includes in-frame clones alone and lacks a portion of them. There are hundreds of thousands of clones in the sample; around 73% occur only once, and approximately 3.8% lies in the top ten. The receptor comes from a male donor in good health and CMV-seronegative. Sequenced input: PBMCs. The rearrangement joins TRBV25-1 to TRBJ2-7; 10 positions match TRBD2. CDR3 bases: TGTGCCAGCAGTGCCTCCTGGAGCGGGAGGGCCGGAGGCTACGAGCAGTACTTC. This translates into CASSASWSGRAGGYEQYF.